The rows below give T cell receptor beta chains drawn from one sample of a study of early T cells in non-severe SARS-CoV-2 infection. TCRdb itself ran the 5' RACE reads through MiXCR, one entry per CDR3 protein. The table lists 55,000 to 75,000 distinct CDR3 sequences, 4.5% to 7.5% of them singletons. The sample consisted of whole blood, taken at baseline. These receptors originate from an adult who was a healthcare worker with PCR-confirmed SARS-CoV-2 infection or an uninfected control (not recorded which). Both conserved end residues are part of each CDR3. Fields, in order: J gene, D gene, clone size, V gene, CDR3 protein, CDR3 DNA. A D gene is named only where the DNA matches it firmly. The size field is filled for only some rows; it gives once, few, many or a size class.

TRBJ2-1,TRBD2,NA,TRBV7-9,CASSWPGLAGGRSSYNEQFF,TGTGCCAGCAGCTGGCCGGGACTAGCGGGAGGGCGGAGCTCCTACAATGAGCAGTTCTTC
TRBJ2-1,NA,few,TRBV7-9,CASSWTENEQFF,TGTGCCAGCAGCTGGACAGAGAATGAGCAGTTCTTC
TRBJ1-2,NA,many,TRBV5-1,CASSHGVLGTPVDYGYTF,TGCGCCAGCAGCCACGGGGTCTTAGGGACACCGGTGGACTATGGCTACACCTTC
TRBJ2-5,TRBD2,many,TRBV20-1,CSARSAGGLETQYF,TGCAGTGCTAGAAGCGCGGGAGGTCTGGAGACCCAGTACTTC
TRBJ2-5,NA,NA,TRBV11-2,CASSLAGIAETQYF,TGTGCCAGCAGCTTAGCGGGGATAGCAGAGACCCAGTACTTC
TRBJ1-2,NA,many,TRBV4-3,CASSQDLWVRVGYTF,TGCGCCAGCAGCCAAGATCTCTGGGTTCGGGTCGGCTACACCTTC
TRBJ2-6,NA,NA,TRBV9,CASSADQPSSGANVLTF,TGTGCCAGCAGCGCAGACCAGCCATCATCTGGGGCCAACGTCCTGACTTTC
TRBJ2-5,TRBD2,NA,TRBV29-1,CSAIIAGGGTQYF,TGCAGCGCAATCATAGCGGGAGGAGGGACCCAGTACTTC
TRBJ2-1,NA,NA,TRBV15,CATSRGTVRVYNEQFF,TGTGCCACCAGCAGAGGGACGGTGCGAGTCTACAATGAGCAGTTCTTC
TRBJ2-5,NA,few,TRBV20-1,CSARGPGRLGTQYF,TGCAGTGCTAGAGGGCCGGGACGCCTGGGGACCCAGTACTTC
TRBJ2-5,TRBD2,NA,TRBV5-4,CASSLSGRPVFGQETQYF,TGTGCCAGCAGCCTGAGCGGGAGGCCGGTTTTTGGTCAGGAGACCCAGTACTTC
TRBJ2-1,NA,NA,TRBV7-6,CASSHDSLDEQFF,TGTGCCAGCAGCCATGACAGCTTAGATGAGCAGTTCTTC
TRBJ1-1,NA,many,TRBV7-8,CASSLVPFRGTEAFF,TGTGCCAGCAGCTTGGTACCTTTCCGGGGCACTGAAGCTTTCTTT
TRBJ2-1,NA,many,TRBV30,CAQDSVLGSGKYNEQFF,TGTGCCCAGGATTCCGTGTTAGGTAGCGGCAAGTACAATGAGCAGTTCTTC
TRBJ1-2,NA,NA,TRBV29-1,CSVEEGQARSYTF,TGCAGCGTTGAAGAGGGCCAGGCAAGAAGCTACACCTTC
TRBJ1-1,TRBD1,NA,TRBV28,CATHRGEAFF,TGTGCCACCCACAGGGGTGAAGCTTTCTTT
TRBJ2-1,TRBD2,many,TRBV9,CASSVVTSGSSYNEQFF,TGTGCCAGCAGCGTAGTGACTAGCGGGAGCTCCTACAATGAGCAGTTCTTC
TRBJ2-5,NA,NA,TRBV9,CASSVAGGQETQYF,TGTGCCAGCAGCGTAGCAGGCGGGCAAGAGACCCAGTACTTC
TRBJ2-7,NA,NA,TRBV12-3/TRBV12-4,CASTGSSSYEQYF,TGTGCCAGCACAGGCAGTAGCTCCTACGAGCAGTACTTC
TRBJ2-1,NA,many,TRBV5-1,CASARRGPYNEQFF,TGCGCCAGCGCGAGGCGGGGTCCCTACAATGAGCAGTTCTTC
TRBJ2-7,NA,NA,TRBV29-1,CSAVGTESSYEQYF,TGCAGCGCTGTAGGGACGGAAAGCTCCTACGAGCAGTACTTC
TRBJ2-3,NA,few,TRBV11-2,CASSLGRDTQYF,TGTGCCAGCAGCTTAGGAAGGGATACGCAGTATTTT
TRBJ2-1,NA,many,TRBV4-3,CASSQGEGGISYNEQFF,TGCGCCAGCAGCCAAGGGGAGGGGGGGATCTCCTACAATGAGCAGTTCTTC
TRBJ2-5,TRBD1,few,TRBV12-3/TRBV12-4,CASSTGTGRGETQYF,TGTGCCAGCAGTACCGGGACAGGGAGGGGAGAGACCCAGTACTTC
TRBJ2-7,TRBD1,many,TRBV28,CASSERGQGWNEQYF,TGTGCCAGCAGCGAAAGGGGACAGGGGTGGAACGAGCAGTACTTC
TRBJ2-1,TRBD2,many,TRBV4-1,CASSHPGGRAGSGYNEQFF,TGCGCCAGCAGCCATCCGGGCGGGAGAGCAGGGAGCGGCTACAATGAGCAGTTCTTC
TRBJ2-7,TRBD1,few,TRBV10-2,CASSRDRNYYEQYF,TGCGCCAGCAGCAGGGACAGAAACTACTACGAGCAGTACTTC
TRBJ1-5,NA,many,TRBV20-1,CSASSGSQPQHF,TGCAGTGCTAGTTCAGGGAGTCAGCCCCAGCATTTT
TRBJ2-5,NA,many,TRBV5-1,CASSLQPGQETQYF,TGCGCCAGCAGCTTGCAACCGGGACAAGAGACCCAGTACTTC
TRBJ2-1,NA,many,TRBV20-1,CSARRRPPNEQFF,TGCAGTGCTAGGCGTCGACCCCCCAATGAGCAGTTCTTC
TRBJ1-6,NA,many,TRBV2,CASSEGRQENNSPLHF,TGTGCCAGCAGTGAAGGACGCCAGGAGAATAATTCACCCCTCCACTTT
TRBJ2-7,NA,many,TRBV12-3/TRBV12-4,CASSPLGQRGFGEQYF,TGTGCCAGCAGTCCCTTGGGGCAAAGGGGATTCGGCGAGCAGTACTTC
TRBJ2-3,NA,many,TRBV5-4,CASSSNSQNTQYF,TGTGCCAGCAGCTCCAATTCACAGAATACGCAGTATTTT